The rows below give T cell receptor beta chains drawn from one sample of a study of graft-versus-host responses after intestinal transplantation. Assay: immunoSEQ multiplex PCR; the TCRdb copy retains only in-frame clones and omits some. The table includes about 97,000 clones, 75% to 95% detected once. The input for sequencing was PBMCs, taken approximately 420 days after intestinal transplant. These receptor sequences come from a human patient who received an intestinal transplant, so some T cells may come from the graft donor. The CDR3 runs from the conserved cysteine through the conserved F or W. D genes are given only for firm matches. Not every row has a clone size; where given, it reads once, few, many or a size class.

D: -; V: TRBV10-3; J: TRBJ2-7; size: -; DNA: TGTGCCATCAGTGGGACGGGCGAGCAGTACTTC; CDR3: CAISGTGEQYF
D: -; V: TRBV5-1; J: TRBJ2-7; size: -; DNA: TGCGCCAGCAGCGGGGGTCTCACCTACGAGCAGTACTTC; CDR3: CASSGGLTYEQYF
D: -; V: TRBV9; J: TRBJ2-3; size: -; DNA: TGTGCCAGCAGCGTAGACCACCGGGGACCCACAGATACGCAGTATTTT; CDR3: CASSVDHRGPTDTQYF
D: -; V: TRBV15; J: TRBJ1-1; size: -; DNA: TGTGCCACCAGCAGAGGGTCTGGGGTGAACACTGAAGCTTTCTTT; CDR3: CATSRGSGVNTEAFF
D: -; V: TRBV11-2; J: TRBJ2-5; size: once; DNA: TGTGCCAGCAGCTTATTGAGACAAGAGACCCAGTACTTC; CDR3: CASSLLRQETQYF
D: -; V: TRBV29-1; J: TRBJ2-7; size: -; DNA: TGCAGCGTTGGCTCCACAGGTTCCTACGAGCAGTACTTC; CDR3: CSVGSTGSYEQYF
D: -; V: TRBV5-1; J: TRBJ1-4; size: -; DNA: TGCGCCAGCAGCTTGGGTGGGGCAGTCTTCAATGAAAAACTGTTTTTT; CDR3: CASSLGGAVFNEKLFF
D: -; V: TRBV11-2; J: TRBJ1-1; size: once; DNA: TGTGCCAGCAGCTTAGTGGGGGGGGCTTTCTTT; CDR3: CASSLVGGAFF
D: TRBD2; V: TRBV18; J: TRBJ2-1; size: -; DNA: TGTGCCAGCTCACCAGTTCTAGCGGGGGGTAATGAGCAGTTCTTC; CDR3: CASSPVLAGGNEQFF
D: TRBD2; V: TRBV6-4; J: TRBJ2-3; size: -; DNA: TGTGCCAGCAGTGAGGGTCTAGCGGGGGGTCCAGATACGCAGTATTTT; CDR3: CASSEGLAGGPDTQYF
D: -; V: TRBV10-1; J: TRBJ2-7; size: -; DNA: TGCGCCAGCAGTGAGAAGGTGTTCCCCTACGAGCAGTACTTC; CDR3: CASSEKVFPYEQYF
D: -; V: TRBV7-8; J: TRBJ1-1; size: -; DNA: TGTGCCAGCAGCTTCGACAACACTGAAGCTTTCTTT; CDR3: CASSFDNTEAFF
D: TRBD2; V: TRBV23-1; J: TRBJ2-1; size: -; DNA: TGCGCCAGCAGTCAATCTAGCGGGGGCCCCACCTACAATGAGCAGTTCTTC; CDR3: CASSQSSGGPTYNEQFF
D: -; V: TRBV18; J: TRBJ1-5; size: -; DNA: TGTGCCAGCTCACCAGGTCCAGGAAGCAATCAGCCCCAGCATTTT; CDR3: CASSPGPGSNQPQHF
D: -; V: TRBV9; J: TRBJ2-1; size: -; DNA: TGTGCCAGCAGCCCCCGACCGGTTACCTCCTACAATGAGCAGTTCTTC; CDR3: CASSPRPVTSYNEQFF
D: TRBD2; V: TRBV19; J: TRBJ2-1; size: -; DNA: TGTGCCAGTAGTATATCGACTAGCCTCTCTTCCTACAATGAGCAGTTCTTC; CDR3: CASSISTSLSSYNEQFF
D: TRBD2; V: TRBV10-3; J: TRBJ2-7; size: once; DNA: TGTGCCATCAGTGAGTCGGGGGGACTATTCTACGAGCAGTACTTC; CDR3: CAISESGGLFYEQYF
D: TRBD2; V: TRBV19; J: TRBJ2-7; size: -; DNA: TGTGCCAGTAGTATTGGGGGGGCCTACGAGCAGTACTTC; CDR3: CASSIGGAYEQYF
D: -; V: TRBV7-9; J: TRBJ1-1; size: -; DNA: TGTGCCAGCAGCCCAGGCGACAGGGAAGCTTTCTTT; CDR3: CASSPGDREAFF
D: TRBD1; V: TRBV4-1; J: TRBJ1-3; size: -; DNA: TGCGCCAGCAGCCAACAAATCCCACAGGGGTTGGTGGACACCATATATTTT; CDR3: CASSQQIPQGLVDTIYF
D: -; V: TRBV5-8; J: TRBJ2-5; size: -; DNA: TGTGCCAGCAGCCACGGTACATGGGACCAAGAGACCCAGTACTTC; CDR3: CASSHGTWDQETQYF
D: -; V: TRBV7-9; J: TRBJ1-1; size: -; DNA: TGTGCCAGCAGCTTAGGACAGAACACTGAAGCTTTCTTT; CDR3: CASSLGQNTEAFF
D: -; V: TRBV7-2; J: TRBJ1-5; size: once; DNA: TGTGCCAGCAGCTTAGGGGGGGGCAGTCAGCCCCAGCATTTT; CDR3: CASSLGGGSQPQHF
D: -; V: TRBV12-5; J: TRBJ1-2; size: -; DNA: TGTGCTAGTGGTTTGTCCCCAGGGGACTATGGCTACACCTTC; CDR3: CASGLSPGDYGYTF
D: -; V: TRBV21-1; J: TRBJ2-5; size: -; DNA: TGTGCCAGCAGCAAAGGATTGGCTGGTGAGACCCAGTACTTC; CDR3: CASSKGLAGETQYF
D: TRBD2; V: TRBV10-3; J: TRBJ2-3; size: -; DNA: TGTGCCACCGGACTAGCGGGGGGCTTAACAGATACGCAGTATTTT; CDR3: CATGLAGGLTDTQYF
D: -; V: TRBV6-5; J: TRBJ1-1; size: -; DNA: TGTGCCAGCAGACTAGGACAGTTGAACACTGAAGCTTTCTTT; CDR3: CASRLGQLNTEAFF
D: -; V: TRBV6-5; J: TRBJ1-2; size: -; DNA: TGTGCCAGCAGCCCCCGGGCACTCTATGGCTACACCTTC; CDR3: CASSPRALYGYTF
D: -; V: TRBV6-5; J: TRBJ2-3; size: -; DNA: TGTGCCAGCACCGCAGCCACAGCCGGCACAGATACGCAGTATTTT; CDR3: CASTAATAGTDTQYF
D: -; V: TRBV7-9; J: TRBJ1-1; size: -; DNA: TGTGCCAGCAGCTTAGAGGGGAACACTGAAGCTTTCTTT; CDR3: CASSLEGNTEAFF
D: -; V: TRBV6-5; J: TRBJ1-1; size: -; DNA: TGTGCCAGCAGGGGCCCGGGAGGGACGTCTGAAGCTTTCTTT; CDR3: CASRGPGGTSEAFF
D: -; V: TRBV6-6; J: TRBJ1-2; size: -; DNA: TGTGCCAGCAGTTACTCGGGCAGATATGGCTACACCTTC; CDR3: CASSYSGRYGYTF
D: -; V: TRBV6-1; J: TRBJ1-5; size: -; DNA: TGTGCCAGCGGACAGACCTTGTATAGCAATCAGCCCCAGCATTTT; CDR3: CASGQTLYSNQPQHF
D: -; V: TRBV5-6; J: TRBJ2-1; size: -; DNA: TGTGCCAGCAGCTTTTCTGATGAGCAGTTCTTC; CDR3: CASSFSDEQFF
D: -; V: TRBV5-4; J: TRBJ2-3; size: -; DNA: TGTGCCAGCAGCCCGTCGGGGTACAACCACCCTAGCACAGATACGCAGTATTTT; CDR3: CASSPSGYNHPSTDTQYF
D: -; V: TRBV30; J: TRBJ2-7; size: -; DNA: TGTGCCTGGAGTCGCACGAGCTCCTACGAGCAGTACTTC; CDR3: CAWSRTSSYEQYF
D: -; V: TRBV9; J: TRBJ1-4; size: once; DNA: TGTGCCAGCAGCGGGGGGGAAACTAATGAAAAACTGTTTTTT; CDR3: CASSGGETNEKLFF
D: TRBD2; V: TRBV5-1; J: TRBJ2-7; size: -; DNA: TGCGCCAGCAGCGAAACCACTAGCGGGGGTTACGAGCAGTACTTC; CDR3: CASSETTSGGYEQYF
D: TRBD2; V: TRBV6-5; J: TRBJ2-5; size: -; DNA: TGTGCCAGCAGTTGGGCTAGCGGGGGGTCAGAGACCCAGTACTTC; CDR3: CASSWASGGSETQYF
D: -; V: TRBV6-5; J: TRBJ2-7; size: -; DNA: TGTGCCAGCAGTTATGGAGAGGGCCGGGGCGAGCAGTACTTC; CDR3: CASSYGEGRGEQYF
D: TRBD2; V: TRBV29-1; J: TRBJ2-1; size: -; DNA: TGCAGCGTGGAAGGACTAGCGGGGGAGCAGTTCTTC; CDR3: CSVEGLAGEQFF
D: -; V: TRBV6-4; J: TRBJ2-2; size: -; DNA: TGTGCCAGCAGTGACTCGACATCCAACACCGGGGAGCTGTTTTTT; CDR3: CASSDSTSNTGELFF
D: TRBD2; V: TRBV10-3; J: TRBJ2-4; size: -; DNA: TGTGCCATCAGTGTGGGAGGACCCAGCGGGGACATTCAGTACTTC; CDR3: CAISVGGPSGDIQYF
D: -; V: TRBV6-6; J: TRBJ2-3; size: -; DNA: TGTGCCAGCAGTTACGGACAAAGCACAGATACGCAGTATTTT; CDR3: CASSYGQSTDTQYF
D: TRBD1; V: TRBV7-3; J: TRBJ1-1; size: -; DNA: TGTGCCAGCAGCTCTCGACAGGGGGTGTGGAACACTGAAGCTTTCTTT; CDR3: CASSSRQGVWNTEAFF
D: -; V: TRBV6-4; J: TRBJ1-1; size: -; DNA: TGTGCCAGCAGTGACTCGTGCCCCCATCTCCAAGACACTGAAGCTTTCTTT; CDR3: CASSDSCPHLQDTEAFF
D: TRBD2; V: TRBV13; J: TRBJ2-3; size: -; DNA: TGTGCCAGCCCAGCGGGGGGTGATACGCAGTATTTT; CDR3: CASPAGGDTQYF
D: -; V: TRBV6-6; J: TRBJ1-2; size: -; DNA: TGTGCCAGCCCTCCTGAGGGGAATTTAAGGTGCTACACCTTC; CDR3: CASPPEGNLRCYTF
D: -; V: TRBV2; J: TRBJ2-7; size: -; DNA: TGTGCCAGCACCGGGGTGTTCGGCTCCTACGAGCAGTACTTC; CDR3: CASTGVFGSYEQYF